The clone carrying this TCR beta chain was counted a few times. Its antigen is undetermined. Trimming shortened V by 1 base and J by 5 bases, and 11 bases separated the two germline ends. The germline V gene encodes CDR1 LGHNA and CDR2 YNFKEQ. The CDR3 length is 14 residues. This record belongs to a study of chemoradiotherapy in HPV16-positive cancers. Whole-study findings and limits: Candidate HPV-specific clones and E7-related TCR motifs grew in tumor during treatment. Better recurrence-free survival went with HPV-responsive T-cell expansion in HPV16-positive patients.

Samples were taken several times over chemoradiotherapy. Repertoires were generated with immunoSEQ multiplex PCR, while TCRdb's copy carries only in-frame clones and drops some. The sample holds about 39,000 clones, around three quarters seen once. Sequencing used blood, obtained from a patient who underwent chemoradiotherapy. This sequence joins TRBV4-2 and TRBJ2-5, with D unclear. This receptor was obtained from a human donor with HPV-associated anogenital cancer. The CDR3 protein is CASSQVSSVETQYF. CDR3 DNA: TGTGCCAGCAGCCAAGTATCGTCAGTGGAGACCCAGTACTTC.